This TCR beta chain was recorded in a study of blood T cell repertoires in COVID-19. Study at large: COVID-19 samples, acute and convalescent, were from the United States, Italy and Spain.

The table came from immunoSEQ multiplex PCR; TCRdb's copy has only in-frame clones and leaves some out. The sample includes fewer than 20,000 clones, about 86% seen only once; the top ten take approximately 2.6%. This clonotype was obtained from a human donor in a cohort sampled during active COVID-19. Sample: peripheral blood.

The CDR3 DNA reads as TGCGCCAGCAGCGACCAGACAGGGGTGGGGGAGACCCAGTACTTC. As protein: CASSDQTGVGETQYF. The V and J genes are TRBV5-1 and TRBJ2-5; TRBD1 agrees at 8 bases. This CDR3 has 15 residues. Losses at the gene ends were 4 bases for V and 5 bases for J; bases not matched to a gene: 10. Germline V gene sequence: CDR1 SGHRS, CDR2 YFSETQ.